This T cell receptor (beta chain) was captured by sequencing in a study of response to subunit inactivated influenza vaccine. TCRdb ran MiXCR on the RT-PCR reads and lists one entry per CDR3 protein. The top ten hold around 13% of the sample, which has 400,000 to 650,000 distinct CDR3 sequences, roughly 7.9% seen once. Study-level points and caveats: New T cells are recruited in small numbers by each seasonal influenza vaccination, according to the authors' suggestion.

This clonotype occurred a few times. Its antigen remains unidentified. CDR1 is ENHRY, CDR2 SYGVKD, per germline. V lost 10 bases, J lost 0 bases, and 9 bases lay in between. The CDR3 loop spans 12 amino acids. V and J are TRBV10-3 and TRBJ1-1; no firm D call. Sequenced here: PBMCs from blood, sampled 23 to 25 months after vaccination. This clonotype was sampled from a man in his fifties or sixties who received an inactivated influenza vaccine. DNA of the CDR3: TGTGCCACGGGCGACATGAACACTGAAGCTTTCTTT. This translates into CATGDMNTEAFF.